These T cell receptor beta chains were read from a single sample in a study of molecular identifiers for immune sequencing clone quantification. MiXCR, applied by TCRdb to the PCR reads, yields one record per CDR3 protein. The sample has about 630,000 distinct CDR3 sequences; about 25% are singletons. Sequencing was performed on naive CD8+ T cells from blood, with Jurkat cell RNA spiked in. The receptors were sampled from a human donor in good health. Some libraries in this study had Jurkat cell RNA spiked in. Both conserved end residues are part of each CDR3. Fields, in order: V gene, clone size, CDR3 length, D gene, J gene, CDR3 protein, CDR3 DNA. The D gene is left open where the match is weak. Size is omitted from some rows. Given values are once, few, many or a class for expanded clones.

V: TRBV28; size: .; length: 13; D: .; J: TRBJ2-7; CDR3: CASSFSGSYKQYF; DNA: TGTGCCAGCAGTTTCTCTGGGAGCTACAAGCAGTACTTC
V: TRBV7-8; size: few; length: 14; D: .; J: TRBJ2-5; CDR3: CASSLLVGKDSPYF; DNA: TGTGCCAGCAGCTTACTCGTCGGCAAAGACTCCCCGTACTTC
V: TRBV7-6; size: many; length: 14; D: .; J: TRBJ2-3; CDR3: CASSLYTESDTQYF; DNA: TGTGCCAGCAGCTTATATACGGAGTCAGATACGCAGTATTTT
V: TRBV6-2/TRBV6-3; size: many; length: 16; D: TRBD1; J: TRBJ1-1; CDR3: CASSYPGTGTNTEAFF; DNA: TGTGCCAGCAGTTACCCCGGGACAGGGACTAATACTGAAGCTTTCTTT
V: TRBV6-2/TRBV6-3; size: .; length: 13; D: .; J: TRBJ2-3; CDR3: CASSYVGTATQYF; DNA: TGTGCCAGCAGCTACGTGGGCACAGCTACGCAGTATTTT
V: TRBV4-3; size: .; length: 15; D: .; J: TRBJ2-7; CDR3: CASSQGSGKSYEQYF; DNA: TGCGCCAGCAGCCAAGGAAGTGGGAAAAGCTACGAGCAGTACTTC
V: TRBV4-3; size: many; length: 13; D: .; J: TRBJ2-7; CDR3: CASSQEQGWEQYF; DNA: TGCGCCAGCAGCCAAGAACAGGGCTGGGAGCAGTACTTC
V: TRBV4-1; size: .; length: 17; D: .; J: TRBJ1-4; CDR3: CASSQEFRGAGIEKLFF; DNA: TGCGCCAGCAGCCAAGAGTTTAGAGGGGCAGGGATTGAAAAACTGTTTTTT
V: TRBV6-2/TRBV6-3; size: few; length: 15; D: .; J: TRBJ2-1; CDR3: CASSYSGRVYNEQFF; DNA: TGTGCCAGCAGTTACTCAGGGCGGGTTTACAATGAGCAGTTCTTC
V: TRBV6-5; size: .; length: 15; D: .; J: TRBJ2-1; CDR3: CASAAGPTPLDEQFF; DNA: TGTGCCAGCGCGGCCGGGCCGACACCGCTCGATGAGCAGTTCTTC
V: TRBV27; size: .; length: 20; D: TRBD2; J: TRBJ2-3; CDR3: CASSILGVAGVVVGTDTQYF; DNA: TGTGCCAGCAGCATATTGGGGGTAGCGGGAGTGGTGGTTGGCACAGATACGCAGTATTTT
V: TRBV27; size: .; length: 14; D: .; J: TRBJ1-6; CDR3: CASSWLGEGSPLHF; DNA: TGTGCCAGCAGTTGGTTAGGGGAAGGTTCACCCCTCCACTTT
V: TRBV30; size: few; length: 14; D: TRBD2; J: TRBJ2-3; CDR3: CAWNPAGGPDTQYF; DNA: TGTGCCTGGAACCCAGCGGGAGGGCCGGATACGCAGTATTTT
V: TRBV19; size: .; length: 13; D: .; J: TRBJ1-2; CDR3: CASTQGLNYGYTF; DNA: TGTGCCAGTACGCAGGGTCTTAACTATGGCTACACCTTC
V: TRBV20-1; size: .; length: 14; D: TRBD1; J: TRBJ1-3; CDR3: CSARTDRVGNTIYF; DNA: TGCAGTGCTAGAACCGACAGGGTCGGAAACACCATATATTTT
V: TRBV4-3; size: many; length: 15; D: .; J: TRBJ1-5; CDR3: CASSQDEGFDQPQHF; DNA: TGCGCCAGCAGCCAAGATGAAGGGTTTGATCAGCCCCAGCATTTT
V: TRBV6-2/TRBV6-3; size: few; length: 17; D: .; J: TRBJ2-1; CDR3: CASSYSTGLSSYNEQFF; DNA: TGTGCCAGCAGTTACTCAACGGGATTAAGCTCCTACAATGAGCAGTTCTTC
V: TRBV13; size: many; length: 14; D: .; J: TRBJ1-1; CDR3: CASSLAGQDTEAFF; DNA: TGTGCCAGCAGCTTAGCCGGGCAGGACACTGAAGCTTTCTTT
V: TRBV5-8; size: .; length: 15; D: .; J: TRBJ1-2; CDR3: CASSLPQDTNYGYTF; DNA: TGTGCCAGCAGCTTACCCCAGGACACTAACTATGGCTACACCTTC
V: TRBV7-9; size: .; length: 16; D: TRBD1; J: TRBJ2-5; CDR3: CASSLAPGGPRETQYF; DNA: TGTGCCAGCAGCTTAGCGCCAGGGGGCCCCAGAGAGACCCAGTACTTC
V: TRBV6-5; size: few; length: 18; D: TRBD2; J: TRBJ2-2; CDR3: CASSYSSRSGGATGELFF; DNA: TGTGCCAGCAGTTACTCGAGTCGCAGCGGGGGGGCAACCGGGGAGCTGTTTTTT
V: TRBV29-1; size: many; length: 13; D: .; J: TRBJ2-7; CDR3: CSVAEGGLDEQYF; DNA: TGCAGCGTTGCCGAAGGGGGGTTAGACGAGCAGTACTTC
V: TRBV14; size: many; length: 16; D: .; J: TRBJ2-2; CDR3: CASSQPGQGGTGELFF; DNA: TGTGCCAGCAGCCAACCCGGACAAGGAGGAACCGGGGAGCTGTTTTTT
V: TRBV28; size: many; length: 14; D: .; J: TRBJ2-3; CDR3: CAVPKSGIPDTQYF; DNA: TGTGCCGTACCCAAGTCGGGTATCCCAGATACGCAGTATTTT
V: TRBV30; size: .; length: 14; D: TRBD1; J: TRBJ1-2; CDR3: CAWKGGGQGYGYTF; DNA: TGTGCCTGGAAAGGAGGGGGACAGGGCTATGGCTACACCTTC
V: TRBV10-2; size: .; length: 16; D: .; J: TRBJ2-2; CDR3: CASSESHPARTGELFF; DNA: TGCGCCAGCAGTGAGTCCCACCCTGCCCGCACCGGGGAGCTGTTTTTT
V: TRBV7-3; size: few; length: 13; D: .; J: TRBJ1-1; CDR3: CASSLGGSGEAFF; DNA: TGTGCCAGCAGCTTAGGAGGCTCGGGGGAAGCTTTCTTT
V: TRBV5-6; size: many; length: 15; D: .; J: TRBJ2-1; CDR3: CASSPAYDSYNEQFF; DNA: TGTGCCAGCAGCCCCGCCTACGACAGCTACAATGAGCAGTTCTTC
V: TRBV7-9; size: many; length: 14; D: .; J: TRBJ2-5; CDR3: CASSPPQPKETQYF; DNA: TGTGCCAGCAGCCCTCCGCAGCCAAAAGAGACCCAGTACTTC
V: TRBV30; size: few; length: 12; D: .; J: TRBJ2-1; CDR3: CAWSLGGNEQFF; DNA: TGTGCCTGGAGTCTGGGTGGCAATGAGCAGTTCTTC
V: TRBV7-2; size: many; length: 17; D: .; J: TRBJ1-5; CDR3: CASSLIPDGYSNQPQHF; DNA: TGTGCCAGCAGCTTAATCCCGGACGGGTATAGCAATCAGCCCCAGCATTTT
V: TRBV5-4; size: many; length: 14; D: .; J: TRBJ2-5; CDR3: CASSLAGLQETQYF; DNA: TGTGCCAGCAGCTTGGCCGGGCTACAAGAGACCCAGTACTTC
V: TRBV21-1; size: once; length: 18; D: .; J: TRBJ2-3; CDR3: CASSKVTSGRSPTDTQYF; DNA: TGTGCCAGCAGCAAAGTAACTAGCGGGAGATCCCCCACAGATACGCAGTATTTT
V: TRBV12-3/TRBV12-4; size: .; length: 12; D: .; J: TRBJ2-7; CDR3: CASSFDHYEQYF; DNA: TGTGCCAGCAGTTTCGATCACTACGAGCAGTACTTC
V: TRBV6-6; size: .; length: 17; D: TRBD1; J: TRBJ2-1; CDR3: CVSSQPPGQGGDNEQFF; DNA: TGTGTCAGCAGTCAACCGCCGGGACAGGGGGGGGATAATGAGCAGTTCTTC
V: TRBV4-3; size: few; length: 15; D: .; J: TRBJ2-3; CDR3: CASSQLGGAGDTQYF; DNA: TGCGCCAGCAGCCAATTGGGGGGGGCCGGAGATACGCAGTATTTT
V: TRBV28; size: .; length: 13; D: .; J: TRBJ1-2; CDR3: CASSVDRYYGYTF; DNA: TGTGCCAGCAGTGTAGATCGCTACTATGGCTACACCTTC
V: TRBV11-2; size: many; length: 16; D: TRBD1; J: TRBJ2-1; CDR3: CASSLEAYGTDNEQFF; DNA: TGTGCCAGCAGCTTAGAGGCCTACGGGACAGACAATGAGCAGTTCTTC
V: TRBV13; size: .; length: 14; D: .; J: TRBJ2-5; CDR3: CASSSYGGRETQYF; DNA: TGTGCCAGCAGCTCATACGGGGGGCGAGAGACCCAGTACTTC
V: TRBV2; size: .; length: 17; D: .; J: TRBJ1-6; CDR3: CASSGGPGGAYNSPLHF; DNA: TGTGCCAGCAGTGGAGGCCCGGGGGGGGCTTATAATTCACCCCTCCACTTT
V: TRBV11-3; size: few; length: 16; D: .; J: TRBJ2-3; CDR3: CASSHTGGVSTDTQYF; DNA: TGTGCCAGCAGCCACACCGGGGGAGTCAGCACAGATACGCAGTATTTT
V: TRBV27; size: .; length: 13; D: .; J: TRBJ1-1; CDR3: CASSPHRDTEAFF; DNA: TGTGCCAGCAGTCCCCACCGAGACACTGAAGCTTTCTTT
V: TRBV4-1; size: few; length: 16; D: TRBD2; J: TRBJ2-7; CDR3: CASSPHPAGEGYEQYF; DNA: TGCGCCAGCAGCCCTCACCCAGCGGGAGAGGGGTACGAGCAGTACTTC
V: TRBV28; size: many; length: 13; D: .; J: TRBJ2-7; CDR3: CASTLAHGYEQYF; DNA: TGTGCCAGCACCCTCGCCCACGGCTACGAGCAGTACTTC
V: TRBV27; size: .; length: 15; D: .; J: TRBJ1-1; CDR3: CASSFIGGPNTEAFF; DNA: TGTGCCAGCAGTTTCATAGGGGGGCCGAACACTGAAGCTTTCTTT
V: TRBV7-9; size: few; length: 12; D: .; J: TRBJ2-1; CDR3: CASSPFRNEQFF; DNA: TGTGCCAGCAGCCCTTTCCGAAATGAGCAGTTCTTC
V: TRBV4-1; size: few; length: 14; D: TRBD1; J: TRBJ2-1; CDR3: CASTGTVSYNEQFF; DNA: TGCGCCAGTACCGGGACAGTCTCCTACAATGAGCAGTTCTTC
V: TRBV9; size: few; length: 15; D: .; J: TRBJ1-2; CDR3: CASSPGGGAGYGYTF; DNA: TGTGCCAGCAGCCCCGGCGGGGGGGCTGGCTATGGCTACACCTTC
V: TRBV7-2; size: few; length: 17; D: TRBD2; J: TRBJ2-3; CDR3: CASSVNWGTSLTDTQYF; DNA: TGTGCCAGCAGCGTAAATTGGGGGACTAGCCTCACAGATACGCAGTATTTT
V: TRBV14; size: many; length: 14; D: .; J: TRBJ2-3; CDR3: CASSLWEITDTQYF; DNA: TGTGCCAGCAGCCTGTGGGAAATCACAGATACGCAGTATTTT
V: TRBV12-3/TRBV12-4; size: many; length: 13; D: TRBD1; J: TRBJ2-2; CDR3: CASSQGDAGELFF; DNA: TGTGCCAGCAGCCAGGGGGACGCCGGGGAGCTGTTTTTT